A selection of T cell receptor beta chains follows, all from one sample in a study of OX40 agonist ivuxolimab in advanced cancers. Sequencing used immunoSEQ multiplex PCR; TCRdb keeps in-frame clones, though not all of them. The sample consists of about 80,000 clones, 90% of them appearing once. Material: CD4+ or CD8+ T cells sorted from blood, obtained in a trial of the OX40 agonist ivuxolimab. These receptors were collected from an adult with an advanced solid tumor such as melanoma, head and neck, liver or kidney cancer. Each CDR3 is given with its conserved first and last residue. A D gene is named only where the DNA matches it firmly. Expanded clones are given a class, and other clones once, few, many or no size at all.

CDR3 DNA: TGTGCCAGCAGCTGGGACAGTAATCAGCCCCAGCATTTT; CDR3 protein: CASSWDSNQPQHF; D gene: TRBD1; clone size: NA; J gene: TRBJ1-5; V gene: TRBV5-5
CDR3 DNA: TGTGCCAGTAGTCCTACAGCGTATAGCAATCAGCCCCAGCATTTT; CDR3 protein: CASSPTAYSNQPQHF; D gene: NA; clone size: once; J gene: TRBJ1-5; V gene: TRBV19
CDR3 DNA: TGTGCCAGCAGTGAAGGGGATCGCCAAAACATTCAGTACTTC; CDR3 protein: CASSEGDRQNIQYF; D gene: NA; clone size: NA; J gene: TRBJ2-4; V gene: TRBV2
CDR3 DNA: TGTGCCAGCAGCCCAGCAGTTTACTCCTACGAGCAGTACTTC; CDR3 protein: CASSPAVYSYEQYF; D gene: NA; clone size: few; J gene: TRBJ2-7; V gene: TRBV7-2
CDR3 DNA: TGTGCCAGCAGTCCAAGAGCGGGACTAAGTACAGATACGCAGTATTTT; CDR3 protein: CASSPRAGLSTDTQYF; D gene: TRBD2; clone size: NA; J gene: TRBJ2-3; V gene: TRBV5-8
CDR3 DNA: TGTGCCAGCAGTGCTTTCTTAGTTGGGCAGTATAATTCACCCCTCCACTTT; CDR3 protein: CASSAFLVGQYNSPLHF; D gene: NA; clone size: NA; J gene: TRBJ1-6; V gene: TRBV2
CDR3 DNA: TGTGCCAGTATGGTTTCGGGCAGGGGAAATCAGCCCCAGCATTTT; CDR3 protein: CASMVSGRGNQPQHF; D gene: NA; clone size: NA; J gene: TRBJ1-5; V gene: TRBV19
CDR3 DNA: TGTGCCAGTACCACATACCGCCAGCCCCAGCATTTT; CDR3 protein: CASTTYRQPQHF; D gene: NA; clone size: NA; J gene: TRBJ1-5; V gene: TRBV19
CDR3 DNA: TGTGCCAGCAGTAACCGGGACAGGAGGGATACGCAGTATTTT; CDR3 protein: CASSNRDRRDTQYF; D gene: TRBD1; clone size: NA; J gene: TRBJ2-3; V gene: TRBV27
CDR3 DNA: TGTGCCAGCAGTTACTCTGCAGGAGGTGGCTACACCTTC; CDR3 protein: CASSYSAGGGYTF; D gene: NA; clone size: NA; J gene: TRBJ1-2; V gene: TRBV6-6
CDR3 DNA: TGTGCCAGCAGCGTAGGTCTAGACCTCACCTACAATGAGCAGTTCTTC; CDR3 protein: CASSVGLDLTYNEQFF; D gene: NA; clone size: NA; J gene: TRBJ2-1; V gene: TRBV9
CDR3 DNA: TGTGCCAGCAGCTTAGAATTGGGTCCTCAGTTCTTC; CDR3 protein: CASSLELGPQFF; D gene: NA; clone size: NA; J gene: TRBJ2-1; V gene: TRBV7-2
CDR3 DNA: TGCGCCAGCAGCCAAGACCCCAACAGGGGACCCTACGAGCAGTACTTC; CDR3 protein: CASSQDPNRGPYEQYF; D gene: TRBD1; clone size: few; J gene: TRBJ2-7; V gene: TRBV4-3
CDR3 DNA: TGTGCCAGCAGTTCAAGACAGGGCGTGGGGTTGGGCTACAATGAGCAGTTCTTC; CDR3 protein: CASSSRQGVGLGYNEQFF; D gene: TRBD1; clone size: NA; J gene: TRBJ2-1; V gene: TRBV27
CDR3 DNA: TGTGCCAGCAGTCAAGGGCTGGGGAAGTGGGAGACCCAGTACTTC; CDR3 protein: CASSQGLGKWETQYF; D gene: NA; clone size: once; J gene: TRBJ2-5; V gene: TRBV6-1
CDR3 DNA: TGTGCCAGCAGCGCCGGGACTAGAGAATATACGCAGTATTTT; CDR3 protein: CASSAGTREYTQYF; D gene: TRBD2; clone size: NA; J gene: TRBJ2-3; V gene: TRBV9